This TCR beta chain is from a study of PD-L1 blockade in urothelial cancer. Whole-study context: Atezolizumab was started by patients in 2014 at 1,200 mg intravenously every 3 weeks. Male patients with bladder-origin urothelial cancer numbered about nine tenths of the roughly 30. When blood samples were assessed, the median T cell count was some 150,000.

Time point indicated: peripheral blood 6 weeks after treatment start. Peripheral blood mononuclear cells were collected from every patient before and during treatment, yielding between 1 and 8 samples per patient. Germline V gene lookup returns CDR1 MGHDK and CDR2 SYGVNS. This CDR3 spans 16 amino acids. V was trimmed by 3 bases and J by 8 bases, leaving 17 bases between them. Produced via immunoSEQ multiplex PCR; TCRdb's table is partial and in-frame only. The table lists about 30,000 clones, approximately 80% of them singletons. This clone was observed once. The material was PBMCs, obtained around atezolizumab (anti-PD-L1) treatment. The genes are TRBV25-1 and TRBJ1-6; no clear D gene. The source is a man in his 70s with urothelial cancer. CDR3 DNA: TGTGCCAGCAGTGAGAGACAATCGGGGAAGGATTCACCCCTCCACTTT. Translated, it gives CASSERQSGKDSPLHF.